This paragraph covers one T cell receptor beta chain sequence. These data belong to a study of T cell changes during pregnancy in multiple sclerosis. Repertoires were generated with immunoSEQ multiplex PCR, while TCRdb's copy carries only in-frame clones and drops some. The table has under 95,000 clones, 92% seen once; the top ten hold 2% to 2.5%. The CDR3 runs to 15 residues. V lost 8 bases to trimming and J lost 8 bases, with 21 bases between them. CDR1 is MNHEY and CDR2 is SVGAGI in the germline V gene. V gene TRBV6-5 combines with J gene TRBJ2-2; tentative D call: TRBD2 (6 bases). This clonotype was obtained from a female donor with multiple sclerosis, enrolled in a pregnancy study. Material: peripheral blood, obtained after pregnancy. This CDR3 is CASGGGQGLGGELFF. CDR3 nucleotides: TGTGCCAGCGGGGGAGGACAAGGGTTAGGGGGGGAGCTGTTTTTT.